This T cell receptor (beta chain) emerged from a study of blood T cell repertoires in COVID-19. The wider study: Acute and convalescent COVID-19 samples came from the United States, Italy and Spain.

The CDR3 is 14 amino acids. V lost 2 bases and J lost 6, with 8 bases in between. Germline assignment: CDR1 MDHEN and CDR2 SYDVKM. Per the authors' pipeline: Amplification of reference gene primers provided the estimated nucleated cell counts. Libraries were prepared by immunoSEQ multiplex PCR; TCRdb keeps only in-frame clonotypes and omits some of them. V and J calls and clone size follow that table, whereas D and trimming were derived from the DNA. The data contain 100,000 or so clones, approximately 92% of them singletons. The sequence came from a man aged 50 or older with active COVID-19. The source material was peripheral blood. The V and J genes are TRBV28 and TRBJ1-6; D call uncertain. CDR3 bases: TGTGCCAGCAGTTTAGCGGGGTCTAATTCACCCCTCCACTTT. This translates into CASSLAGSNSPLHF.